The sequence of this T cell receptor beta chain was determined in a study of blood T cell repertoires in COVID-19. V lost 6 bases and J lost 5, with 14 bases in between. CDR1 and CDR2 from the germline V gene are ENHRY and SYGVKD. This CDR3 has 15 amino acids. Assay used: immunoSEQ multiplex PCR; TCRdb lists only in-frame clones, some missing. Of roughly 320,000 clones listed, 70% to 90% are singletons. The specimen was peripheral blood. The clonotype comes from a man between 65 and 79 years old with acute or convalescent COVID-19. This chain links TRBV10-3 with TRBJ1-6; D perhaps matches TRBD1 (6 bases). CDR3: CAISAGTRNNSPLHF. The CDR3 DNA reads as TGTGCCATCAGCGCAGGGACAAGGAATAATTCACCCCTCCACTTT.